The TCR beta chain under discussion was sequenced for a study of cytomegalovirus exposure and HLA in healthy donors. Study context: Early released data had roughly 81 million unique TCRs, all coming from HLA-typed donors. Of the donors genotyped, approximately 430 in all, 75% to 85% fell in the Caucasian-associated ancestry cluster.

60 Vbeta and 13 Jbeta primers were used in PCR. The method was immunoSEQ multiplex PCR; TCRdb's version includes in-frame clones alone and lacks a portion of them. Among about 160,000 clones listed, 80% were seen once. This clone was seen a few times. Its antigen is still unknown. Overall study findings and caveats: Many donors shared some public TCRs, even though most TCR sequences were rare.

CDR1 and CDR2 from the germline V gene are SGHTA and FQGTGA. V dropped 2 bases and J dropped 10; count of bases not matched to a gene: 26. The CDR3 covers 21 residues. V usage is TRBV7-3 and J usage is TRBJ2-1; TRBD1 matches at 10 bases. The TCR was taken from a man aged 18 to 29 in good health and CMV-seropositive. Sequencing was done on a sample of PBMCs. CDR3 sequence: CASSLRLVRNSGQGHGGEQFF. For the CDR3, the DNA is TGTGCCAGCAGCTTACGGTTAGTGAGGAACTCGGGACAGGGGCACGGCGGGGAGCAGTTCTTC.